Below, 20 T cell receptor beta chains from the same sample are listed, as sequenced in a study of control samples from healthy donors and cancer patients. TCRdb's copy holds only in-frame clones and misses some; the assay was immunoSEQ multiplex PCR. The sample lists about 150,000 clones, roughly 94% occurring once. Sequencing used blood. Every receptor here comes from a middle-aged man in good health.

The chain is built from TRBV5-1 and TRBJ1-2; 7 bases are a match to TRBD1. Trimming at V came to 1 base and at J to 6 bases, leaving 6 bases not matched to a gene. The CDR3 has 14 residues. Germline V gene data show CDR1 as SGHRS and CDR2 as YFSETQ. CDR3 amino acids: CASSLRGQPNGYTF. In DNA, the CDR3 is TGCGCCAGCAGCTTGCGGGGACAGCCAAATGGCTACACCTTC. The whole variable domain, remainder taken from reference TRBV5-1 and TRBJ1-2, is KAGVTQTPRYLIKTRGQQVTLSCSPISGHRSVSWYQQTPGQGLQFLFEYFSETQRNKGNFPGRFSGRQFSNSRSEMNVSTLELGDSALYLCASSLRGQPNGYTFGSGTRLTVV.

This chain links TRBV5-1 with TRBJ2-5, with D perhaps given as TRBD1 or TRBD2 (5 bases each). There are 15 residues in the CDR3. V dropped 1 base and J dropped 2 bases, with 12 bases sitting between them. Looked up from germline, CDR1 is SGHRS and CDR2 is YFSETQ. CDR3 nucleotides: TGCGCCAGCAGCTTGATTTGGGGGAGTCAAGAGACCCAGTACTTC. Amino acids: CASSLIWGSQETQYF.

There are a few counts of this clone. The gene calls are TRBV5-4 and TRBJ1-2, with 9 bases lining up with TRBD1. The trim removed 4 bases at V and 4 bases at J, leaving 8 bases unmatched. This CDR3 region has 15 residues. Germline V gene data show CDR1 as SGHNT and CDR2 as YYREEE (reference sequence). The CDR3 reads CASSGTGTGSYGYTF. In nucleotides, the CDR3 is TGTGCCAGCAGCGGGACCGGGACAGGGTCCTATGGCTACACCTTC. The whole variable domain, filled in from reference TRBV5-4 and TRBJ1-2, reads ETGVTQSPTHLIKTRGQQVTLRCSSQSGHNTVSWYQQALGQGPQFIFQYYREEENGRGNFPPRFSGLQFPNYSSELNVNALELDDSALYLCASSGTGTGSYGYTFGSGTRLTVV.

The V and J genes are TRBV12-5 and TRBJ1-1; D is ambiguous. The germline CDR1 and CDR2 sequences are LGHNT and FRNRAP. This CDR3 comprises 14 residues. V lost 8 bases and J lost 4, with 17 bases in between. CDR3 amino acids: CASRSGEWTTEAFF. The CDR3 nucleotides are TGTGCTAGTCGTTCCGGGGAGTGGACCACTGAAGCTTTCTTT.

V usage is TRBV5-4 and J usage is TRBJ2-5; unclear D gene. Trimming took 2 bases from V and 3 from J, leaving 11 bases between them. Germline loops: CDR1 SGHNT, CDR2 YYREEE (reference sequence). CDR3 length: 14 residues. The CDR3 nucleotides read TGTGCCAGCAGCTTCGGGCTTTCCAAAGAGACCCAGTACTTC. Amino acid sequence: CASSFGLSKETQYF.

The chain employs TRBV30 and TRBJ1-1; D is unresolved. The CDR3 runs 15 residues. The ends were cut back, 0 bases at V and 5 bases at J, with 16 bases in the middle. The germline V gene encodes CDR1 GTSNPN and CDR2 SVGIG (reference sequence). The CDR3 loop is CAWSVSSLKGTEAFF. In nucleotides, the CDR3 is TGTGCCTGGAGTGTGTCGTCCTTAAAAGGGACTGAAGCTTTCTTT.

The chain is built from TRBV5-1 and TRBJ2-7, with TRBD1 identical over 7 bases. J was trimmed by 0 bases and V by 4 bases; bases with no gene match: 10. Germline V gene data show CDR1 as SGHRS and CDR2 as YFSETQ. The CDR3 consists of 16 residues. The CDR3 sequence: CASSAFMTGNSYEQYF. CDR3 coding DNA: TGCGCCAGCAGCGCCTTCATGACAGGGAACTCCTACGAGCAGTACTTC.

This chain uses TRBV6-2 or TRBV6-3 with TRBJ2-3; 9 bases fit TRBD1. Germline CDR1 MNHEY, CDR2 SVGEGT. The CDR3 spans 15 residues. Trimming took 5 bases from V and 3 from J; bases not matched to a gene: 6. The CDR3 here is CASSRGQGSTDTQYF. Written as DNA, the CDR3 is TGTGCCAGCAGTCGGGGACAGGGCTCGACAGATACGCAGTATTTT.

CDR3 in DNA: TGCGCCAGCAAGGGCGGGGACTCTGGAAACACCATATATTTT. Translating gives CASKGGDSGNTIYF. V and J are TRBV5-1 and TRBJ1-3; no firm D call. The CDR3 sequence is 14 residues long. CDR1 is SGHRS, CDR2 YFSETQ, per germline. The V end was cut by 6 bases, the J end by 0 bases, with 10 bases between. The full variable domain, completed using reference TRBV5-1 and TRBJ1-3, is KAGVTQTPRYLIKTRGQQVTLSCSPISGHRSVSWYQQTPGQGLQFLFEYFSETQRNKGNFPGRFSGRQFSNSRSEMNVSTLELGDSALYLCASKGGDSGNTIYFGEGSWLTVV.

The chain has TRBV2 and TRBJ1-6; D is undetermined. CDR1 is SNHLY, CDR2 FYNNEI, per germline. CDR3 length: 14 residues. Trimming removed 6 bases at V and 7 bases at J, with 13 bases between. The CDR3 protein is CASRGSVGNSPLHF. In DNA form, the CDR3 reads TGTGCCAGCAGGGGCTCGGTGGGCAATTCACCCCTCCACTTT.

The J gene is TRBJ1-3, the V gene TRBV29-1, with D tentatively TRBD1 (6 bases). Trimming took off 6 bases at V and 4 bases at J, with 19 bases between the two ends. CDR3 length: 15 residues. Germline V gene data show CDR1 as SQVTM and CDR2 as ANQGSEA. The CDR3 region is CSVFQSGALGNTIYF. In DNA form, the CDR3 reads TGCAGCGTCTTCCAATCAGGGGCTTTGGGAAACACCATATATTTT.

The genes are TRBV13 and TRBJ2-3, with D maybe TRBD1 (7 bases). The CDR3 has 16 amino acids. V gave up 5 bases and J gave up 0 bases, with 15 bases separating them. CDR1 and CDR2 (germline): PRHDT, FYEKMQ (reference sequence). CDR3 sequence reads: CASSLQGGYSTDTQYF. CDR3 coding DNA: TGTGCCAGCAGCCTCCAGGGGGGCTATAGCACAGATACGCAGTATTTT.

This clone has just one count. This chain links TRBV19 with TRBJ2-7; D is perhaps TRBD2 (5 bases). The CDR3 runs 14 residues. V gave up 3 bases and J gave up 0 bases, with 9 bases separating them. Germline V CDR1 and CDR2: LNHDA, SQIVND (reference sequence). CDR3: CASSIGLASYEQYF. The CDR3, as DNA: TGTGCCAGTAGTATCGGGCTAGCCTCCTACGAGCAGTACTTC.

The chain links TRBV11-2 to TRBJ1-3; D is uncertain. With 8 bases removed from V and 0 bases from J, the gap between germline ends came to 11 bases. The V gene's germline CDR1 is SGHAT and CDR2 FQNNGV. There are 14 residues in the CDR3. Written as DNA, the CDR3 is TGTGCCAGCTCGGGCCTCCGCTCTGGAAACACCATATATTTT. It is translated as CASSGLRSGNTIYF.

The chain combines TRBV5-1 with TRBJ1-3; D unclear. Between the trimmed V and J ends, which lost 1 base and 0 bases, there was a span of 14 bases. Germline-derived CDR1 and CDR2 are SGHRS and YFSETQ. This CDR3 contains 17 residues. The CDR3 spells CASSLIGLAFSGNTIYF. CDR3 DNA sequence: TGCGCCAGCAGCTTGATAGGACTGGCCTTCTCTGGAAACACCATATATTTT.

The CDR3 sequence is CASSFAGQGAKNIQYF. CDR3 DNA: TGTGCCAGCAGTTTCGCGGGACAGGGGGCCAAAAACATTCAGTACTTC. This chain links TRBV28 with TRBJ2-4; 10 positions agree with TRBD1. The germline V gene has CDR1 MDHEN and CDR2 SYDVKM. J gave up 1 base and V 3 bases, and 3 bases lay outside the gene matches. This CDR3 is 16 amino acids long.

This rearrangement joins TRBV4-1 to TRBJ1-4, with D unresolved. The CDR3 runs to 14 residues. Germline V gene lookup returns CDR1 MGHRA and CDR2 YSYEKL. The germline V and J ends were trimmed by 2 bases and 4 bases, with 8 bases remaining between them. The CDR3 coding sequence is TGCGCCAGCAGCCAAAGTCAGTTTAATGAAAAACTGTTTTTT. Its translation is CASSQSQFNEKLFF.

The chain recombines TRBV6-1 with TRBJ2-3; TRBD1 is a possible D gene (5 bases). Trimming removed 0 bases at V and 1 base at J, with 8 bases between. The germline V gene encodes CDR1 MNHNS and CDR2 SASEGT. The length of the CDR3 is 15 residues. The CDR3 sequence: CASSEANRRTDTQYF. In DNA, the CDR3 is TGTGCCAGCAGTGAAGCAAACAGGCGCACAGATACGCAGTATTTT.

This clone came up once. V and J are TRBV9 and TRBJ1-1; D ambiguous. Trimming cost V 4 bases and J 2 bases, with 9 bases left between them. The CDR3 consists of 13 residues. Per germline, CDR1 SGDLS and CDR2 YYNGEE. CDR3 DNA: TGTGCCAGCAGCACCACTATAAACACTGAAGCTTTCTTT. Translating it yields CASSTTINTEAFF.

The chain recombines TRBV5-4 with TRBJ2-3; perhaps TRBD2 as D (7 bases). Germline CDR1 is SGHNT and CDR2 is YYREEE (reference sequence). V was trimmed by 2 bases and J by 6 bases, leaving 25 bases between them. This CDR3 has 18 residues. DNA of the CDR3: TGTGCCAGCAGCTTAGGGGGAAAGCGGGGCTTGACGGGGGATACGCAGTATTTT. Protein sequence: CASSLGGKRGLTGDTQYF.